The subject of this entry is one T cell receptor (beta chain). Membership in each cohort depended on participant-reported clinical history. These data originate in a study of blood T cell repertoires in COVID-19. The table came from immunoSEQ multiplex PCR; TCRdb's copy has only in-frame clones and leaves some out. The sample records more than 110,000 clones, roughly 80% being singletons. The germline V and J ends were trimmed by 5 bases and 1 base, with 12 bases remaining between them. The CDR3 loop spans 16 amino acids. Germline V gene data show CDR1 as MDHEN and CDR2 as SYDVKM. The chain employs TRBV28 and TRBJ2-6, with D maybe TRBD2 (5 bases). The origin of this receptor is a woman between 50 and 59 years old who had recovered from COVID-19. Sequenced sample: PBMCs or T cells enriched from blood (not recorded which). The CDR3 coding sequence is TGTGCCAGCAGTCCCCGGAGGTTGTCTGGGGCCAACGTCCTGACTTTC. Its translation: CASSPRRLSGANVLTF.